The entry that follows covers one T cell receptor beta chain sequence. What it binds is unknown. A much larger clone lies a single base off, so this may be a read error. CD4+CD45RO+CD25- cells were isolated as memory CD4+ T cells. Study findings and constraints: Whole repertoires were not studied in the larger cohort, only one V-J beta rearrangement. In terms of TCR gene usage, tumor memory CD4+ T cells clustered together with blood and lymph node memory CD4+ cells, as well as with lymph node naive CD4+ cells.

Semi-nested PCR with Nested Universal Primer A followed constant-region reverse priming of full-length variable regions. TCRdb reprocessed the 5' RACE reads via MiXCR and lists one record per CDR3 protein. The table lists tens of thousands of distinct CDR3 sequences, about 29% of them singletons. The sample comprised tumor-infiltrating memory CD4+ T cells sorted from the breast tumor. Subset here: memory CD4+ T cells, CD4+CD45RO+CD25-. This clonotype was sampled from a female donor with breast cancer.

The CDR3 here is CASSLFLFHTEAFF. In DNA, the CDR3 is TGTGCCAGCAGCTTGTTCCTCTTCCACACTGAAGCTTTCTTT. This chain connects TRBV7-3 to TRBJ1-1; D is uncertain. This CDR3 has 14 residues. Germline CDR1 is SGHTA and CDR2 is FQGTGA. The V gene lost 3 bases and the J gene lost 3 bases, with 11 bases spanning the gap.